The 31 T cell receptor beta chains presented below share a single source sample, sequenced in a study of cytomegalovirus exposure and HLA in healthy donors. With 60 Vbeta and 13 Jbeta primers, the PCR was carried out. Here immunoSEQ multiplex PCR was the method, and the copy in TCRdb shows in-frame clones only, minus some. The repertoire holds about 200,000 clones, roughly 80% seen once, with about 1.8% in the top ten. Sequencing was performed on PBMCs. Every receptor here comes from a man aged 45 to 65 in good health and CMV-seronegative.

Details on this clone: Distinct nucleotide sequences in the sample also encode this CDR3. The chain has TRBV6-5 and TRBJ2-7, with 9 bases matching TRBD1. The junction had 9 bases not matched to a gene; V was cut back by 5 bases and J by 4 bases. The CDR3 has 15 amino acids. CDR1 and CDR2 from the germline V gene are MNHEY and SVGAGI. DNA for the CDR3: TGTGCCAGCAGTCGCCCGGGACAGGGAGGTTACGAGCAGTACTTC. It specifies CASSRPGQGGYEQYF.

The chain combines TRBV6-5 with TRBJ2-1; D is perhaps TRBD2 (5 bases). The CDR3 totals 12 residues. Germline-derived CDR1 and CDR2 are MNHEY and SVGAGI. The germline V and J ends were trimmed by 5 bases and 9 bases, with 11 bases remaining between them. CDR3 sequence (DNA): TGTGCCAGCAGTCACCCGGGGAGTGAGCAGTTCTTC. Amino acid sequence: CASSHPGSEQFF.

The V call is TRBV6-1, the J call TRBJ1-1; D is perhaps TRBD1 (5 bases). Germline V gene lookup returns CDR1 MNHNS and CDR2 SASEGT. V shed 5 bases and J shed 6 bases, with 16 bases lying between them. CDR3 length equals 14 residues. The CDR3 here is CASSRPGLAAEAFF. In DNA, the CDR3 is TGTGCCAGCAGTAGGCCGGGACTAGCTGCTGAAGCTTTCTTT.

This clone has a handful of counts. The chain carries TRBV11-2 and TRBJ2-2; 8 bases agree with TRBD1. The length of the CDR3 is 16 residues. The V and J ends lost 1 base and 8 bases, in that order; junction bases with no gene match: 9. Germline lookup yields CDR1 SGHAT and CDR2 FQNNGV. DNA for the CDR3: TGTGCCAGCAGCTTAGTGTCCTCGACAGGGGTTGGGGAGCTGTTTTTT. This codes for CASSLVSSTGVGELFF. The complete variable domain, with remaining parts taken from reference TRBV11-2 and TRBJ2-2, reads EAGVAQSPRYKIIEKRQSVAFWCNPISGHATLYWYQQILGQGPKLLIQFQNNGVVDDSQLPKDRFSAERLKGVDSTLKIQPAKLEDSAVYLCASSLVSSTGVGELFFGEGSRLTVL.

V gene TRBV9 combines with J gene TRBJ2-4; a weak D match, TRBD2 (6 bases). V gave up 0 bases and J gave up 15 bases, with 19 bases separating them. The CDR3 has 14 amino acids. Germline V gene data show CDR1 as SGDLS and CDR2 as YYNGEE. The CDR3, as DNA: TGTGCCAGCAGCGTAGAGGAGGGATCTCCATTTCGGTACTTC. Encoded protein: CASSVEEGSPFRYF.

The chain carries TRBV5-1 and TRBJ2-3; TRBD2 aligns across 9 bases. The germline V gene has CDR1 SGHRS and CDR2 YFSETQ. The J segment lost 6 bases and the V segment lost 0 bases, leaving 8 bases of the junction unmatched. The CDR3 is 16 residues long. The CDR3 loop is CASSLAKIAGADTQYF. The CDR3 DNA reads TGCGCCAGCAGCTTGGCCAAGATAGCGGGAGCGGATACGCAGTATTTT.

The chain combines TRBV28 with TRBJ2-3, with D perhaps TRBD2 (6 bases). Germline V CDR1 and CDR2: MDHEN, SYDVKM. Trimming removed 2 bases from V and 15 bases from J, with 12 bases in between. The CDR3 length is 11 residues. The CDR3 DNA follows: TGTGCCAGCAGTTTAACGGCGGGGCGATATTTT. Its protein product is CASSLTAGRYF.

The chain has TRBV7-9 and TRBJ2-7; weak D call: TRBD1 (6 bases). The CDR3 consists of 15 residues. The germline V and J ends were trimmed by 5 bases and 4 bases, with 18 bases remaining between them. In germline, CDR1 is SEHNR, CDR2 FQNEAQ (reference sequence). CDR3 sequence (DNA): TGTGCCAGCAGCCCCCTGGTGACAGGAGGTTACGAGCAGTACTTC. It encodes CASSPLVTGGYEQYF.

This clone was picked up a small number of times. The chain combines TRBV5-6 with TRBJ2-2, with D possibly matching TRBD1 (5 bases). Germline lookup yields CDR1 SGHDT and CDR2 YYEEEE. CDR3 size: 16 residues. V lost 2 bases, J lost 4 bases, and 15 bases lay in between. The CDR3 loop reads CASSFALGDSTGELFF. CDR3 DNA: TGTGCCAGCAGCTTTGCCCTAGGGGATAGCACCGGGGAGCTGTTTTTT.

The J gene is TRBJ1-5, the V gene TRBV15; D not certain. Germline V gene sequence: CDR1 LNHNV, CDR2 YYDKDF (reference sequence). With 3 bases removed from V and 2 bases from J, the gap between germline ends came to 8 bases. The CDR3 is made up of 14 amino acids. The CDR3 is CATSRGRGNQPQHF. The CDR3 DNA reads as TGTGCCACCAGCAGGGGTCGGGGCAATCAGCCCCAGCATTTT.

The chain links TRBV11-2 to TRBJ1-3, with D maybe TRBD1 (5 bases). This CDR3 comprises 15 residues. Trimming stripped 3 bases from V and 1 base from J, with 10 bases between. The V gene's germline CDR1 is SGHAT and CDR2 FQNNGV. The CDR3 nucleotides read TGTGCCAGCAGCTTTAGGGGTGGGTCTGGAAACACCATATATTTT. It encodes CASSFRGGSGNTIYF.

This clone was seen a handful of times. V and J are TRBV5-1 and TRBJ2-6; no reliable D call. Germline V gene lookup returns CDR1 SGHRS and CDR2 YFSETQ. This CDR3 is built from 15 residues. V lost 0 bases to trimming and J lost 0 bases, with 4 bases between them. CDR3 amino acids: CASSLGVSGANVLTF. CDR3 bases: TGCGCCAGCAGCTTGGGAGTCTCTGGGGCCAACGTCCTGACTTTC.

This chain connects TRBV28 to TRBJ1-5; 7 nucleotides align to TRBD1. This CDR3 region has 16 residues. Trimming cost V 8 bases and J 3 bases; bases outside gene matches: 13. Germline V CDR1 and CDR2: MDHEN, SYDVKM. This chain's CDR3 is CASSSTGTEINQPQHF. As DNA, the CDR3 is TGTGCCAGCTCGTCGACCGGGACAGAGATCAATCAGCCCCAGCATTTT.

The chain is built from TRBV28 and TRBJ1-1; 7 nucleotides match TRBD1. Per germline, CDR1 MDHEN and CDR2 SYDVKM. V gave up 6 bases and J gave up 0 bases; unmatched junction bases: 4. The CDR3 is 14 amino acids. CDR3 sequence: CASRGGQLNTEAFF. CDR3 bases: TGTGCCAGCAGGGGGGGACAGCTGAACACTGAAGCTTTCTTT.

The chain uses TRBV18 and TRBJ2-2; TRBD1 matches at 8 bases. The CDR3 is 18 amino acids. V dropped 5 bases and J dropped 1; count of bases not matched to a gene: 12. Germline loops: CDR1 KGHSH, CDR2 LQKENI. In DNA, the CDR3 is TGTGCCAGCTCATTGGAACAAACAGGGGGAGTGAACACCGGGGAGCTGTTTTTT. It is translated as CASSLEQTGGVNTGELFF.

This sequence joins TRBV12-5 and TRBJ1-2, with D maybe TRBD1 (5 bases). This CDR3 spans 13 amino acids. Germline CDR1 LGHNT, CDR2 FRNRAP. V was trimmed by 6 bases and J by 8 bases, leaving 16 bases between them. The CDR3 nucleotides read TGTGCTAGTGGCAGGGAAATCGGTAGAGGCTACACCTTC. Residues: CASGREIGRGYTF.

The CDR3 protein is CASSAGQPALYEQYF. CDR3 DNA sequence: TGTGCCAGCAGCGCGGGACAGCCGGCCCTCTACGAGCAGTACTTC. The chain has TRBV11-2 and TRBJ2-7, with a tentative D call TRBD1 (7 bases). This CDR3 contains 15 residues. Looked up from germline, CDR1 is SGHAT and CDR2 is FQNNGV. Trimming removed 5 bases at V and 3 bases at J, with 17 bases between.

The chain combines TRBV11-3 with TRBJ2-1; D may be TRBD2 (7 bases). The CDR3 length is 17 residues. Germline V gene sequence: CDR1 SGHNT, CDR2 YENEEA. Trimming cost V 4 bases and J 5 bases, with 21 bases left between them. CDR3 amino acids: CASSSRWGGEGDNEQFF. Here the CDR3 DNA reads TGTGCCAGCAGCTCCCGATGGGGGGGAGAGGGGGACAATGAGCAGTTCTTC.

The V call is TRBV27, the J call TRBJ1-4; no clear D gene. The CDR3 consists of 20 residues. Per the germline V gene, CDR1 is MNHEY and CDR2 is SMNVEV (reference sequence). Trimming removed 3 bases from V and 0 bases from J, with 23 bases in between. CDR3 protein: CASSFPPGWREETTNEKLFF. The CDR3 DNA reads TGTGCCAGCAGTTTCCCCCCGGGGTGGAGAGAGGAAACAACTAATGAAAAACTGTTTTTT.

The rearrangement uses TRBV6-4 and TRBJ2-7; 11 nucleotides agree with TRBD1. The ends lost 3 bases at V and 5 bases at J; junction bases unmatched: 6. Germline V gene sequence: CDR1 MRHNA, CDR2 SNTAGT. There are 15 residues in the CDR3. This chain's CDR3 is CASSERDRGINEQYF. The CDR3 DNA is TGTGCCAGCAGTGAACGGGACAGGGGGATCAACGAGCAGTACTTC.

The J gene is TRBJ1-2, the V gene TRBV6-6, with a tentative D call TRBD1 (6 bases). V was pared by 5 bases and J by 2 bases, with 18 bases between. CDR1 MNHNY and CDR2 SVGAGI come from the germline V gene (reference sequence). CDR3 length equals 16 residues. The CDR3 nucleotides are TGTGCCAGCAGTCCAACGGCGGGGGGCAGGAACTATGGCTACACCTTC. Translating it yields CASSPTAGGRNYGYTF.

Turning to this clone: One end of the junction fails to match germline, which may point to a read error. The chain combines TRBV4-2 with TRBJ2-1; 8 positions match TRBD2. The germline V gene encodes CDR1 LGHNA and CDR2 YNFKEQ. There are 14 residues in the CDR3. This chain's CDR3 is CVSSPTSDYNEQFF. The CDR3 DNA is TGTGTCAGCAGCCCGACTAGCGATTACAATGAGCAGTTCTTC.

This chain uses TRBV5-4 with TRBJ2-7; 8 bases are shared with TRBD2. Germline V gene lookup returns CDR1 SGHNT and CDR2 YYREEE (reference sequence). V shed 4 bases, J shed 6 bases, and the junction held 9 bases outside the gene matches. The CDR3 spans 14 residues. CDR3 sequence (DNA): TGTGCCAGCAGCCCCAGCGGGAGTCGTCCCGAGCAGTACTTC. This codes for CASSPSGSRPEQYF. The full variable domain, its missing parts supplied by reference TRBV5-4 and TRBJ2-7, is ETGVTQSPTHLIKTRGQQVTLRCSSQSGHNTVSWYQQALGQGPQFIFQYYREEENGRGNFPPRFSGLQFPNYSSELNVNALELDDSALYLCASSPSGSRPEQYFGPGTRLTVT.

CDR3 sequence: CSVHRSEAFF. DNA for the CDR3: TGCAGCGTTCACAGGTCCGAAGCTTTCTTT. This chain uses TRBV29-1 with TRBJ1-1; perhaps TRBD1 as D (5 bases). Germline-derived CDR1 and CDR2 are SQVTM and ANQGSEA. Trimming removed 5 bases at V and 8 bases at J, with 9 bases between. The CDR3 is made up of 10 amino acids.

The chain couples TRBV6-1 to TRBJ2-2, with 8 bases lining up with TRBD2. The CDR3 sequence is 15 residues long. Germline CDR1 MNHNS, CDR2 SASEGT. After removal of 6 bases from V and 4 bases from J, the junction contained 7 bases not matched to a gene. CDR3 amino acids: CASSLLAGTTGELFF. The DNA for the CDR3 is TGTGCCAGCAGCCTCTTAGCGGGGACCACCGGGGAGCTGTTTTTT.

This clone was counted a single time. This CDR3 is CASRTGLEKLFF. The CDR3 nucleotides read TGCGCCAGCCGGACAGGGCTCGAAAAACTGTTTTTT. The rearrangement links TRBV4-1 to TRBJ1-4; the match to TRBD1 covers 8 bases. V was pared by 8 bases and J by 8 bases, with 4 bases of the junction left unmatched. There are 12 residues in the CDR3. Germline CDR1 reads MGHRA; CDR2 reads YSYEKL.

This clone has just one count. The CDR3 DNA sequence: TGTGCCAGTAGCCGCCGACATATGAACACTGAAGCTTTCTTT. Protein sequence: CASSRRHMNTEAFF. The V and J genes are TRBV19 and TRBJ1-1; D gene ambiguous. In germline, CDR1 is LNHDA, CDR2 SQIVND (reference sequence). V was pared by 6 bases and J by 0 bases, with 11 bases between. The CDR3 extends over 14 amino acids.

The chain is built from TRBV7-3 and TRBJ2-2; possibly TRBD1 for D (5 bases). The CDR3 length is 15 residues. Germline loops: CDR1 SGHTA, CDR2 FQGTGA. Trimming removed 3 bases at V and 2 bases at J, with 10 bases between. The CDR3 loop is CASSFATANTGELFF. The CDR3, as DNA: TGTGCCAGCAGCTTCGCGACAGCCAACACCGGGGAGCTGTTTTTT.

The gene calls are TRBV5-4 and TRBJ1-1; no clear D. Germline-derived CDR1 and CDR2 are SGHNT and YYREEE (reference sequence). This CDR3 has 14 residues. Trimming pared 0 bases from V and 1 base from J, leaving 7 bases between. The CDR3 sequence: CASSLVAGNTEAFF. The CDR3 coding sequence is TGTGCCAGCAGCTTGGTAGCGGGGAACACTGAAGCTTTCTTT.

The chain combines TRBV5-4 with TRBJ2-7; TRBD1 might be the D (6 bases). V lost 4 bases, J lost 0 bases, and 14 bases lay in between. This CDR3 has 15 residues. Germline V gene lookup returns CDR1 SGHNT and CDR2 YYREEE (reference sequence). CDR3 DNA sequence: TGTGCCAGCAGCGCCGTGGGGGCAAACTCCTACGAGCAGTACTTC. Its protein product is CASSAVGANSYEQYF.

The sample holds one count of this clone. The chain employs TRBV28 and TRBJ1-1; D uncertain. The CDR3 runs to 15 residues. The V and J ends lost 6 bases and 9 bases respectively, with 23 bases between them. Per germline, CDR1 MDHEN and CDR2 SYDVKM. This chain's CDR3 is CASSREGLHPGQAFF. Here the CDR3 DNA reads TGTGCCAGCAGCCGGGAAGGGCTCCACCCCGGTCAAGCTTTCTTT.